This T cell receptor beta chain came from a study of regulatory T cells in long-lasting Graves disease. V dropped 5 bases and J dropped 0; count of bases not matched to a gene: 10. Looked up from germline, CDR1 is DFQATT and CDR2 is SNEGSKA (reference sequence). The length of the CDR3 is 15 residues. Sample time point: persistent/refractory GD, antithyroid drugs over 5 years with positive TRAb. Scientists built the TCR library using RNA that was extracted from PBMCs. This clonotype was detected only a few times. Arm-PCR of CDR3 regions and iRepertoire HTBI primers were the basis on which TCR beta libraries were built. TCRdb processed the multiplex PCR reads anew with MiXCR; each CDR3 protein has one entry. This sample carries around 400,000 distinct CDR3 sequences, around 24% of them seen once, and the ten largest clones take approximately 25%.

Sequencing used peripheral blood mononuclear cells (PBMCs), obtained when the disease was refractory, from a patient treated with antithyroid drugs. The sequence was collected from a female donor with Graves disease. The chain carries TRBV20-1 and TRBJ2-7; 7 nucleotides match TRBD1. The CDR3, as DNA: TGCAGTGCTTCCGACACCCGACAGGGCTCCTACGAGCAGTACTTC. Amino acid sequence: CSASDTRQGSYEQYF.